A single sample is the source of the 27 T cell receptor beta chains below, sequenced in a study of T-cell reconstitution after alpha-beta-depleted transplantation in children. The TCRbeta library was prepared with unique molecular identifiers. TCRdb reprocessed the PCR reads with MiXCR, giving one entry per CDR3 protein. The data contain about 600,000 distinct CDR3 sequences, roughly a tenth of them singletons. The source was PBMCs from the stem cell graft donor, collected from the stem cell graft. The receptors were sampled from a human donor who donated a stem cell graft to a child with acute myeloid leukemia.

This clonotype was seen at least ten times. The V call is TRBV4-2, the J call TRBJ2-1; 12 nucleotides agree with TRBD1. There are 16 residues in the CDR3. Trimming removed 4 bases from V and 8 bases from J; junction bases left unmatched: 9. Germline V gene sequence: CDR1 LGHNA, CDR2 YNFKEQ. The CDR3 DNA follows: TGTGCCAGCAGCCTAAACGAGGGACAGGGGGCCGATGAGCAGTTCTTC. The encoded protein is CASSLNEGQGADEQFF.

This clonotype was detected many times. The chain carries TRBV12-3 or TRBV12-4 and TRBJ2-4, with D hard to call. The CDR3 runs 14 residues. V was shortened by 2 bases and J by 0 bases, with 5 bases between the two germline ends. The CDR3 nucleotides read TGTGCCAGCAGTTTAAGCCTAGCCAAAAACATTCAGTACTTC. Translation gives CASSLSLAKNIQYF.

V is TRBV12-3 or TRBV12-4 and J is TRBJ2-7; D is possibly TRBD2 (6 bases). The CDR3 totals 13 residues. V lost 8 bases to trimming and J lost 4 bases, with 15 bases between them. CDR3 sequence (DNA): TGTGCCAGCTCTCGGACGGGAGAGTACGAGCAGTACTTC. It yields the protein CASSRTGEYEQYF.

The genes are TRBV5-5 and TRBJ1-5, with D possibly being TRBD1 (5 bases). The CDR3 covers 14 residues. CDR1 and CDR2 (germline): SGHKS, YYEKEE (reference sequence). The germline V and J ends were trimmed by 0 bases and 4 bases, with 8 bases remaining between them. CDR3: CASSLEGLNQPQHF. The CDR3 nucleotides are TGTGCCAGCAGCTTGGAGGGACTTAATCAGCCCCAGCATTTT.

The chain has TRBV7-9 and TRBJ1-3, with 9 bases aligning to TRBD1. Germline-derived CDR1 and CDR2 are SEHNR and FQNEAQ (reference sequence). The CDR3 contains 15 residues. The J segment lost 4 bases and the V segment lost 5 bases, leaving 6 bases of the junction unmatched. The CDR3 here is CASSGQGSTGNTIYF. DNA for the CDR3: TGTGCCAGCAGCGGACAGGGGTCAACGGGAAACACCATATATTTT. The variable domain in full, with the rest retrieved from reference TRBV7-9 and TRBJ1-3, is DTGVSQNPRHKITKRGQNVTFRCDPISEHNRLYWYRQTLGQGPEFLTYFQNEAQLEKSRLLSDRFSAERPKGSFSTLEIQRTEQGDSAMYLCASSGQGSTGNTIYFGEGSWLTVV.

On this clonotype: The missing conserved phenylalanine or tryptophan at the end of this CDR3 makes a read error likely. The chain combines TRBV5-1 with TRBJ1-1, with D uncertain. Germline values: CDR1 SGHRS, CDR2 YFSETQ. Trimming took off 4 bases at V and 1 base at J, with 2 bases between the two ends. CDR3 length equals 11 residues. This CDR3 reads CASSRNTEAFS. CDR3 in DNA: TGCGCCAGCAGCCGGAACACTGAAGCTTTCTCT.

This clonotype has at least ten counts. The CDR3 DNA reads as TGTGCCAGCAGCACGTGGGGCACAGATACGCAGTATTTT. Protein sequence: CASSTWGTDTQYF. V and J are TRBV9 and TRBJ2-3, with D hard to call. Germline CDR1 reads SGDLS; CDR2 reads YYNGEE. V lost 4 bases and J lost 1, with 7 bases in between. This CDR3 is built from 13 residues.

This clonotype has at least ten counts. The chain uses TRBV20-1 and TRBJ1-5; 9 bases map to TRBD1. J was trimmed by 4 bases and V by 2 bases; bases with no gene match: 6. CDR1 DFQATT and CDR2 SNEGSKA come from the germline V gene (reference sequence). The length of the CDR3 is 15 residues. CDR3 coding DNA: TGCAGTGCTAGATTTCCGGGACAGGGTAATCAGCCCCAGCATTTT. Protein: CSARFPGQGNQPQHF.

This clonotype was counted at least ten times. This chain connects TRBV20-1 to TRBJ2-2; D might be TRBD2 (6 bases). The CDR3 runs to 14 residues. Per the germline V gene, CDR1 is DFQATT and CDR2 is SNEGSKA (reference sequence). V gave up 6 bases and J gave up 2 bases, with 13 bases separating them. The CDR3 loop reads CSAPSRGNTGELFF. CDR3 coding DNA: TGCAGTGCCCCCTCGCGGGGAAACACCGGGGAGCTGTTTTTT.

The rearrangement links TRBV19 to TRBJ2-3, with 11 bases that match TRBD2. The J segment lost 7 bases and the V segment lost 7 bases, leaving 10 bases of the junction unmatched. This CDR3 is 15 amino acids long. Germline V CDR1 and CDR2: LNHDA, SQIVND (reference sequence). In DNA, the CDR3 is TGTGCCAGTAACCGTAAGACTAGCGGGGTAAATACGCAGTATTTT. Encoded protein: CASNRKTSGVNTQYF.

Many counts were recorded for this clonotype. The chain recombines TRBV29-1 with TRBJ2-1; TRBD1 or TRBD2 may be the D gene (5 bases each). V was shortened by 4 bases and J by 3 bases, with 7 bases between the two germline ends. This CDR3 is 12 amino acids long. Germline CDR1 and CDR2: SQVTM and ANQGSEA. CDR3 loop: CSVGGFYNEQFF. The CDR3 DNA reads TGCAGCGTTGGGGGGTTCTACAATGAGCAGTTCTTC.

This clonotype has more than one count but fewer than ten. V usage is TRBV7-3 and J usage is TRBJ2-1, with TRBD2 matching over 13 bases. The junction had 10 bases not matched to a gene; V was cut back by 5 bases and J by 9 bases. CDR3 length equals 16 residues. From germline, CDR1 is SGHTA and CDR2 FQGTGA. The CDR3 region has the DNA TGTGCCAGCAGCCAACCGGGACTAGCGGGAATTAGTGAGCAGTTCTTC. This codes for CASSQPGLAGISEQFF.

The chain joins TRBV12-3 or TRBV12-4 to TRBJ1-1; tentative D call: TRBD1 (5 bases). The CDR3 runs 15 residues. Trimming removed 4 bases from V and 4 bases from J, with 16 bases in between. The CDR3 sequence is CASSYSPGIRTEAFF. CDR3 sequence (DNA): TGTGCCAGCAGTTACAGTCCAGGGATCCGCACTGAAGCTTTCTTT.

The chain joins TRBV4-2 to TRBJ2-1; TRBD2 aligns across 11 bases. The CDR3 consists of 18 residues. In germline, CDR1 is LGHNA, CDR2 YNFKEQ. The junction had 9 bases not matched to a gene; V was cut back by 3 bases and J by 2 bases. CDR3 nucleotide sequence: TGTGCCAGCAGCCAGGCCAGAAGGGGACTAGCGGCCTACAATGAGCAGTTCTTC. This encodes CASSQARRGLAAYNEQFF.

This clonotype was counted at least ten times. This rearrangement joins TRBV12-3 or TRBV12-4 to TRBJ2-1; no reliable D call. V was shortened by 6 bases and J by 8 bases, with 8 bases between the two germline ends. This CDR3 spans 11 amino acids. Here the CDR3 reads CASSLLDEQFF. The DNA of the CDR3 is TGTGCCAGCAGCCTCCTTGATGAGCAGTTCTTC.

The gene calls are TRBV2 and TRBJ2-5, with TRBD1 matching 9 bases. V trimming: 6 bases; J trimming: 1 base; junction bases outside the gene matches: 3. The CDR3 has 14 residues. Germline loops: CDR1 SNHLY, CDR2 FYNNEI. In DNA form, the CDR3 reads TGTGCCAGCAGGCAGACAGGGGGCCAAGAGACCCAGTACTTC. Amino acid sequence: CASRQTGGQETQYF.

V is TRBV28 and J is TRBJ1-2; 10 bases fit TRBD1. With 6 bases clipped from V and 0 bases from J, the junction kept 4 bases outside the gene matches. The length of the CDR3 is 15 residues. From germline, CDR1 is MDHEN and CDR2 SYDVKM. The CDR3 coding sequence is TGTGCCAGCAGAGGGACAGGGGTCCCTAACTATGGCTACACCTTC. This sequence encodes CASRGTGVPNYGYTF.

The chain joins TRBV4-3 to TRBJ2-2; no clear D. Germline V gene sequence: CDR1 LGHNA, CDR2 YSLEER. There are 15 residues in the CDR3. Trimming removed 0 bases at V and 7 bases at J, with 12 bases between. Here the CDR3 DNA reads TGCGCCAGCAGCCAAGAGAGGACCATGGGCGGGGAGCTGTTTTTT. It yields the protein CASSQERTMGGELFF.

This clonotype was seen many times. The chain is built from TRBV6-5 and TRBJ1-3; possible D gene TRBD1, 5 bases. CDR1 MNHEY and CDR2 SVGAGI come from the germline V gene. V lost 0 bases, J lost 2 bases, and 8 bases lay in between. The CDR3 has 15 amino acids. This chain's CDR3 is CASSYSTEAGNTIYF. CDR3 bases: TGTGCCAGCAGTTACTCGACAGAAGCTGGAAACACCATATATTTT.

This clonotype has only a few counts. The V gene is TRBV28, the J gene TRBJ2-3; weak D call: TRBD2 (6 bases). CDR3 size: 15 residues. With 2 bases removed from V and 2 bases from J, the gap between germline ends came to 11 bases. CDR1 MDHEN and CDR2 SYDVKM come from the germline V gene. CDR3 nucleotides: TGTGCCAGCAGTTTAGCGGGGAGACCCACAGATACGCAGTATTTT. Encoded protein: CASSLAGRPTDTQYF.

The CDR3 loop is CSVVGQGGSYGYTF. CDR3 coding DNA: TGCAGCGTTGTAGGACAGGGGGGAAGCTATGGCTACACCTTC. This chain connects TRBV29-1 to TRBJ1-2, with 10 bases that match TRBD1. The length of the CDR3 is 14 residues. V trimming: 4 bases; J trimming: 4 bases; junction bases outside the gene matches: 6. The germline V gene has CDR1 SQVTM and CDR2 ANQGSEA.

The V and J genes are TRBV5-1 and TRBJ2-7; a possible D gene is TRBD1 (5 bases). CDR1 SGHRS and CDR2 YFSETQ come from the germline V gene. The CDR3 has 14 residues. Trimming took off 2 bases at V and 0 bases at J, with 9 bases between the two ends. For the CDR3, the DNA is TGCGCCAGCAGCTTCTCGGACAACTCCTACGAGCAGTACTTC. Protein: CASSFSDNSYEQYF.

V and J are TRBV7-2 and TRBJ2-7; 7 nucleotides align to TRBD2. J gave up 0 bases and V 1 base, and 3 bases lay outside the gene matches. There are 15 residues in the CDR3. Germline CDR1 is SGHTA and CDR2 is FQGNSA. In nucleotides, the CDR3 is TGTGCCAGCAGCTTAGAGCGGGACCCCTCCTACGAGCAGTACTTC. Translating gives CASSLERDPSYEQYF.

This sequence joins TRBV6-5 and TRBJ2-7, with 7 bases identical to TRBD1. Germline CDR1 reads MNHEY; CDR2 reads SVGAGI. Germline trimming cut 0 bases from V and 3 bases from J; bases unmatched to any gene: 8. The CDR3 consists of 16 residues. This CDR3 is CASSYSGKGASYEQYF. CDR3 coding DNA: TGTGCCAGCAGTTACTCGGGAAAGGGGGCTAGCTACGAGCAGTACTTC.

The V gene is TRBV6-1, the J gene TRBJ2-5; D may correspond to TRBD1 or TRBD2 (5 bases each). The ends were cut back, 4 bases at V and 3 bases at J, with 15 bases in the middle. The CDR3 length is 15 residues. Looked up from germline, CDR1 is MNHNS and CDR2 is SASEGT. CDR3 residues: CASSGLGRQKETQYF. DNA for the CDR3: TGTGCCAGCAGTGGACTGGGACGGCAAAAAGAGACCCAGTACTTC.

The chain joins TRBV30 to TRBJ2-2; 7 bases map to TRBD2. V lost 5 bases, J lost 5 bases, and 8 bases stayed unmatched. This CDR3 comprises 14 residues. From germline, CDR1 is GTSNPN and CDR2 SVGIG (reference sequence). The CDR3 DNA is TGTGCCTGGCCTCGGGGGGTTCCGACCGGGGAGCTGTTTTTT. Protein: CAWPRGVPTGELFF.

The table lists this clonotype with many counts. V is TRBV29-1 and J is TRBJ2-7; possible D gene TRBD2, 6 bases. V lost 4 bases and J 5 bases, leaving 15 bases between the germline ends. The CDR3 totals 13 residues. Germline V CDR1 and CDR2: SQVTM, ANQGSEA. The CDR3 protein is CSVGRTTQHEQYF. CDR3 DNA: TGCAGCGTTGGGAGGACTACTCAACACGAGCAGTACTTC.